This TCR beta chain emerged from a study of blood T cell repertoires in COVID-19. Study details: The cDNA or gDNA used as material had been derived from T cells, B-cell-depleted T cells, or PBMCs.

This clone appeared a single time. The V segment lost 5 bases and the J segment 7 bases; nucleotides outside the gene matches: 12. This CDR3 contains 16 residues. Per the germline V gene, CDR1 is LNHDA and CDR2 is SQIVND (reference sequence). Sequencing was performed with immunoSEQ multiplex PCR; in TCRdb, only in-frame clones are kept and a portion is missing. The sample lists under 250,000 clones, 70% to 90% occurring once. During active infection, Seattle patients enrolled and were then monitored through disease. The sequenced material came from peripheral blood. The rearrangement uses TRBV19 and TRBJ2-1, with 9 bases fitting TRBD1. This receptor was identified in a man aged 30 to 39 with COVID-19, enrolled during active disease. The CDR3 DNA is TGTGCCAGTAGTCAGTGGACAGGGGTAATTCCGAATGAGCAGTTCTTC. Translated, it gives CASSQWTGVIPNEQFF.